Below are 7 T cell receptor beta chains sequenced from a single sample in a study of T cells after yellow fever vaccination. TCRdb called the 5' RACE reads again in MiXCR, with one record for every CDR3 protein. The sample contains over 25,000 distinct CDR3 sequences, under 12% of which appear only once. The sequenced sample was PBMCs, either bulk or a sorted T-cell subset (CD4+, CD8+, memory, or dextramer-sorted; not recorded which), obtained roughly 15 days after the first yellow fever vaccination. These receptors all come from a man aged 18 to 30 who received the YFV17D yellow fever vaccine.

On this clonotype itself: This sequence may be a read error, since a much larger clone differs from it by one base. The chain uses TRBV5-1 and TRBJ2-3; D gene ambiguous. V was shortened by 2 bases and J by 4 bases, with 8 bases between the two germline ends. The CDR3 covers 13 residues. Looked up from germline, CDR1 is SGHRS and CDR2 is YFSETQ. CDR3 protein: CASSFSSADTQYF. Written as DNA, the CDR3 is TGCGCCAGCAGCTTTTCGTCCGCAGATACGCAGTATTTT.

In the case of this clonotype: A much more abundant neighbour one base away suggests this may be a read error. This chain connects TRBV3-1 to TRBJ2-2; no definite D call. V dropped 4 bases and J dropped 4 bases, with 7 bases sitting between them. The CDR3 is made up of 13 amino acids. Germline V CDR1 and CDR2: LGHDT, YNNKEL (reference sequence). The CDR3 DNA sequence: TGTGCCAGCAGCCCCGTGGGCACCGGGGAGCTGTTTTTT. Translating gives CASSPVGTGELFF.

At least ten counts were recorded for this clonotype. This chain joins TRBV20-1 and TRBJ2-1; D is ambiguous. From germline, CDR1 is DFQATT and CDR2 SNEGSKA (reference sequence). The V end was cut by 1 base, the J end by 2 bases, with 9 bases between. The CDR3 has 14 residues. This CDR3 reads CSARGTVTYNEQFF. CDR3 bases: TGCAGTGCTAGAGGGACGGTCACCTACAATGAGCAGTTCTTC.

This sequence joins TRBV19 and TRBJ2-1; a weak D match, TRBD1 (5 bases). Per the germline V gene, CDR1 is LNHDA and CDR2 is SQIVND (reference sequence). Between the trimmed V and J ends, which lost 7 bases and 2 bases, there was a span of 15 bases. The CDR3 sequence is 15 residues long. CDR3 DNA: TGTGCCAGTACCCTAGACAGAGCCACCTACAATGAGCAGTTCTTC. It yields the protein CASTLDRATYNEQFF.

In its sample, this clonotype was seen many times. The V call is TRBV20-1, the J call TRBJ2-1, with TRBD1 identical over 9 bases. Germline V gene sequence: CDR1 DFQATT, CDR2 SNEGSKA (reference sequence). Losses at the gene ends were 3 bases for V and 3 bases for J; bases not matched to a gene: 6. The CDR3 spans 15 residues. CDR3 in amino acids: CSASGGQGIYNEQFF. The CDR3 DNA reads TGCAGTGCTAGTGGGGGACAGGGTATCTACAATGAGCAGTTCTTC.

A single count supports this clonotype. A read error is possible here, since a much larger clone lies one base away. The chain recombines TRBV12-3 or TRBV12-4 with TRBJ1-4; maybe TRBD1 (5 bases). This CDR3 is 14 amino acids long. In DNA, the CDR3 is TGTGCCAGCAGCGTACGGGGGGTTAATGAACAACTGTTTTTT. Residues: CASSVRGVNEQLFF.

This clonotype has ten or more counts. CDR3 nucleotides: TGTGCCAGCAGGCCTAACAGGGGGCAGTACGAGCAGTACTTC. This gives the protein CASRPNRGQYEQYF. The chain is built from TRBV6-5 and TRBJ2-7; TRBD1 agrees at 9 bases. The CDR3 spans 14 residues. V lost 6 bases, J lost 4 bases, and 7 bases stayed unmatched. The germline V gene has CDR1 MNHEY and CDR2 SVGAGI.